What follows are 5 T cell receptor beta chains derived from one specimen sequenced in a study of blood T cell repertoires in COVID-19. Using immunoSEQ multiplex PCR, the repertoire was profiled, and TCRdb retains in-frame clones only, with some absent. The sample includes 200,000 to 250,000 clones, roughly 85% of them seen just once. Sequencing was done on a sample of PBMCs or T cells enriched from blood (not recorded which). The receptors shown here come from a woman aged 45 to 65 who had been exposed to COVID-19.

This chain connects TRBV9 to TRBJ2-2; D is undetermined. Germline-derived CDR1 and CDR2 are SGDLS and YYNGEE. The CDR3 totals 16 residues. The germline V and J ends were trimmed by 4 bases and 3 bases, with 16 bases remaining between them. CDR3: CASSTHTHQDTGELFF. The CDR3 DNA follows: TGTGCCAGCAGCACCCACACCCACCAAGACACCGGGGAGCTGTTTTTT.

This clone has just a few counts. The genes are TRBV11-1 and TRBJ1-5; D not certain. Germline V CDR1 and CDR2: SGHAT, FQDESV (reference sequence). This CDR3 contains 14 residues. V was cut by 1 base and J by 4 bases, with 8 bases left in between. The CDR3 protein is CASSLGGKNQPQHF. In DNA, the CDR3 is TGTGCCAGCAGCTTAGGCGGGAAAAATCAGCCCCAGCATTTT.

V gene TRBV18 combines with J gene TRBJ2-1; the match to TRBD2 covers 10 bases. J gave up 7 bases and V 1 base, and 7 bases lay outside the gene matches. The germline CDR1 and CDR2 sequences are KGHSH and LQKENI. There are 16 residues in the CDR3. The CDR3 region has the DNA TGTGCCAGCTCACCACAGGCTAGCGGGGGCGGAAATGAGCAGTTCTTC. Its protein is CASSPQASGGGNEQFF.

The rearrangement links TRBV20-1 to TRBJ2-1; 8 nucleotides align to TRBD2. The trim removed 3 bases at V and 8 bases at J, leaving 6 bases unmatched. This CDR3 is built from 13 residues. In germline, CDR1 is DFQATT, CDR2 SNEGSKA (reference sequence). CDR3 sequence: CSASRRGAHEQFF. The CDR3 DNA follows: TGCAGTGCTAGTCGGCGGGGGGCCCATGAGCAGTTCTTC.

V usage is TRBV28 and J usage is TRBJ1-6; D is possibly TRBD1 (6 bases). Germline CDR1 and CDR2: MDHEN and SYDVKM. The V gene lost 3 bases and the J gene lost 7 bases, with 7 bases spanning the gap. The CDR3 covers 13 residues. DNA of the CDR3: TGTGCCAGCAGTTTCACAGGGAATTCACCCCTCCACTTT. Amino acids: CASSFTGNSPLHF.